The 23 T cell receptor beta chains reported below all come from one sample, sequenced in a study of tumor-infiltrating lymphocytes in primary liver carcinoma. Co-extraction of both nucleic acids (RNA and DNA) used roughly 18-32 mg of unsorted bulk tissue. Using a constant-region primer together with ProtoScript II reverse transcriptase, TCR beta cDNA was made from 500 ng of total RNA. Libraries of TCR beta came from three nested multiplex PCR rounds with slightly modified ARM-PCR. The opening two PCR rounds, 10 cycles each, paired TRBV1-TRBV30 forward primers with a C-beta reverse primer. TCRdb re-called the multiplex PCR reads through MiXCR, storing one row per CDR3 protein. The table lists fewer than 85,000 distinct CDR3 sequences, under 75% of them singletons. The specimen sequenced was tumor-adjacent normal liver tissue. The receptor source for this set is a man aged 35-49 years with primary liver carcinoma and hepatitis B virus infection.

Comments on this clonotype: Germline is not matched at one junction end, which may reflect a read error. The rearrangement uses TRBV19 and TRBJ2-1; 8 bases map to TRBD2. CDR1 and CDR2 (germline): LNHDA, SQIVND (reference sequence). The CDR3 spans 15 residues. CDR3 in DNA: TGTGCCAGTAGTATAAGCGGGAGCTCCTACAATAAGCAGTTCTTC. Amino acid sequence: CASSISGSSYNKQFF.

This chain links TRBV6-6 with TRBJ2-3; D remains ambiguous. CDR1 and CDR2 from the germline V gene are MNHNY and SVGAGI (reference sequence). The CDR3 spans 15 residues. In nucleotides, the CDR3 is TGTGCTAGGAGTTACCTCGCTGGGAGCACAGATACGCAGTATTTT. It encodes CARSYLAGSTDTQYF.

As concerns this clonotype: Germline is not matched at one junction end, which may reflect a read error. The CDR3 DNA is TGCATCGTTGAAGTATCCGCCAGCGCCTCCTATGGCTACACCTTC. It yields the protein CIVEVSASASYGYTF. This sequence joins TRBV29-1 and TRBJ1-2; no definite D call. The CDR3 extends over 15 amino acids. Germline loops: CDR1 SQVTM, CDR2 ANQGSEA.

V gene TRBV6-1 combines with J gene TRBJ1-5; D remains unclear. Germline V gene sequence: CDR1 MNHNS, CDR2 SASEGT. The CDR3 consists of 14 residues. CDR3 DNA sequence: TGTATCAACAGTGAGGCGAGGGAAAAGGCGCCCCAGCATTTT. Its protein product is CINSEAREKAPQHF.

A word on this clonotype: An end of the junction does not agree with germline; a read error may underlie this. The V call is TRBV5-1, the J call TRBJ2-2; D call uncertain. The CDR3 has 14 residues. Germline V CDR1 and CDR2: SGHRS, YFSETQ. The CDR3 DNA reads TGTGCCAGCAGCTTGGAGTCTTACACCGGGGAGCTGTTTTTT. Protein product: CASSLESYTGELFF.

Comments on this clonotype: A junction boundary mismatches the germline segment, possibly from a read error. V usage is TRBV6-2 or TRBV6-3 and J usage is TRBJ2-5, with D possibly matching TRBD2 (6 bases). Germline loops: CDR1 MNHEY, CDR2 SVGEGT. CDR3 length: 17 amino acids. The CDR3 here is CASRVLGREPFMETQYF. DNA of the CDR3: TGTGCCAGCAGAGTATTAGGGCGGGAACCTTTCATGGAGACCCAGTATTTC.

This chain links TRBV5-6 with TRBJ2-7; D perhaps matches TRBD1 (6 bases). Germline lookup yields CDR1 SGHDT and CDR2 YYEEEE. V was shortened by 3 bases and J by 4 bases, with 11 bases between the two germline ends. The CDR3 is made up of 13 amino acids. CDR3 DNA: TGTGCCAGCAGCTCACAGGGTTCATACGAGCAGTACTTC. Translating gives CASSSQGSYEQYF. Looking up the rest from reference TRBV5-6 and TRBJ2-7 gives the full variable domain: DAGVTQSPTHLIKTRGQQVTLRCSPKSGHDTVSWYQQALGQGPQFIFQYYEEEERQRGNFPDRFSGHQFPNYSSELNVNALLLGDSALYLCASSSQGSYEQYFGPGTRLTVT.

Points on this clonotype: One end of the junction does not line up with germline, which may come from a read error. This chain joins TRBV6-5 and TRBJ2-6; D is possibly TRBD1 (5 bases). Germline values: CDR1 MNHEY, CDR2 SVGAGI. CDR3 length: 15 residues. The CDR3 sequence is CASSPDLPGANILTF. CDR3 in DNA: TGTGCGAGCAGTCCCGACCTTCCTGGGGCCAACATCCTGACTTTC.

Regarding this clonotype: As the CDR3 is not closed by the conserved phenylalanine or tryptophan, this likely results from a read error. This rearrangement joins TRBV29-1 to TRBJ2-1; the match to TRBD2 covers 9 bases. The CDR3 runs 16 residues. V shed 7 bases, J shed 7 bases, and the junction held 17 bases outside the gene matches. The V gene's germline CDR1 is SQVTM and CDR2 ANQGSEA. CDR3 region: CSAEVPGLALRNEQFL. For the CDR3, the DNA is TGCAGCGCTGAGGTACCGGGACTAGCACTTCGGAATGAGCAGTTCCTC.

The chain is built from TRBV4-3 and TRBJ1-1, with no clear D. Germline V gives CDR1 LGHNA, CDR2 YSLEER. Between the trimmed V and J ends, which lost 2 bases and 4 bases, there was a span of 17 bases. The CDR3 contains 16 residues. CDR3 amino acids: CASSQYGLTGGTEAFF. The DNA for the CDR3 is TGCGCCAGCAGCCAATATGGCCTTACCGGTGGCACTGAAGCTTTCTTT.

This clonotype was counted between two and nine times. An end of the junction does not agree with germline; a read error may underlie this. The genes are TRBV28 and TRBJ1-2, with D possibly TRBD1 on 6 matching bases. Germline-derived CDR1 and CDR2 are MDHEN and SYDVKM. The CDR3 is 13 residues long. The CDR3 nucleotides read TGTGCCAGCAGTTTGGAGGGGGTTTATGGGTACACCTTC. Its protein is CASSLEGVYGYTF.

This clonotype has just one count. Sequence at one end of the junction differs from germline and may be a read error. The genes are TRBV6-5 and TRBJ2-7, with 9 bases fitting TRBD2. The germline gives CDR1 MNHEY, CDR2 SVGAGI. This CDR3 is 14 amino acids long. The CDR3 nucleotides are TGTGCCAGCAGTTACGCGGGAGGGCTAGTCGAGCAATACTTC. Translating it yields CASSYAGGLVEQYF.

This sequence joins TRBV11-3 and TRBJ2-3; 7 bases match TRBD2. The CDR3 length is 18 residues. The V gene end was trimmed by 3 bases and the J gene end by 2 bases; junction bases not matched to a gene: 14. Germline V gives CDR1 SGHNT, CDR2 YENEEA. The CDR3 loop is CASSFPRTSGMNTDTQYF. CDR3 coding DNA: TGTGCCAGCAGCTTCCCCCGGACAAGCGGGATGAACACAGATACGCAGTATTTT.

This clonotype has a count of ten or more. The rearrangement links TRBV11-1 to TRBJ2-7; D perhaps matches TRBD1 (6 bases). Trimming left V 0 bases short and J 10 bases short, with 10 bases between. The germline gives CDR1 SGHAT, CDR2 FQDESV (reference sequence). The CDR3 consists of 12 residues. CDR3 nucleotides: TGTGCCAGCAGCTTAGCGGGGACAAAACAGTACTTC. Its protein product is CASSLAGTKQYF.

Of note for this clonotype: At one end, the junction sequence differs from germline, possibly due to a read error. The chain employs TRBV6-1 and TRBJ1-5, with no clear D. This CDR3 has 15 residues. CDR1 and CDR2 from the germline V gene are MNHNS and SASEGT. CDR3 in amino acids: CASSGISYSNQPQHF. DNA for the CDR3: TGTGCCAGCAGTGGAATCTCCTATAGTAATCAGCCTCAGCATTTT.

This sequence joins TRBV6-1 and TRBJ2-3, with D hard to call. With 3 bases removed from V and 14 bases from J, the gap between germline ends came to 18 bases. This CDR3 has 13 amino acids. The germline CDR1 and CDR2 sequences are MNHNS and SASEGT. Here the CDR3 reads CASSDSPTDTLYF. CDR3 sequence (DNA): TGTGCCAGCAGTGACAGCCCGACTGATACACTGTATTTT.

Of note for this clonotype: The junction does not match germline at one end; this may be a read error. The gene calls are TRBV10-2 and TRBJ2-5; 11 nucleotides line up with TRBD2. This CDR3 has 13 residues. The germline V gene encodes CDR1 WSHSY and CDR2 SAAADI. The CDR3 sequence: CASRTSGSETQYF. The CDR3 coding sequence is TGTGCCAGCAGAACTAGCGGGAGCGAGACCCAGTACTTC.

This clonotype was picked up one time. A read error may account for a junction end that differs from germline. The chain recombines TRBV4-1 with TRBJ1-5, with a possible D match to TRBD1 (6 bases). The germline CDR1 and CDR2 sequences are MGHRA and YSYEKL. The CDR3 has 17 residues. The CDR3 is CASSQLFLRDKVEPQHF. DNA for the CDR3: TGCGCCAGTAGCCAACTATTCCTCAGGGACAAGGTGGAGCCCCAGCATTTT.

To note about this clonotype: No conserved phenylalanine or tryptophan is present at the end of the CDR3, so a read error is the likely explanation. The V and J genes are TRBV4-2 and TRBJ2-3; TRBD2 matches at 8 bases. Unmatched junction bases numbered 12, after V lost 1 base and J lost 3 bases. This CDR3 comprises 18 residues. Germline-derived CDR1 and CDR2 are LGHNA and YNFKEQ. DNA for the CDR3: TGTGCCAGCAGCCAAGTGGCGCTTCCAGCGGGAGCGACAGATACGCAGTATCTT. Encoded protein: CASSQVALPAGATDTQYL.

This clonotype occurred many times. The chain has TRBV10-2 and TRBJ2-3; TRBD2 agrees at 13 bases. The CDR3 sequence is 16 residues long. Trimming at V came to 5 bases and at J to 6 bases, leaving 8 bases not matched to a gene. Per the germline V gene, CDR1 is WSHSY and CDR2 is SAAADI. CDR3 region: CASSWTSGRSGDTQYF. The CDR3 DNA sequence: TGCGCCAGCAGTTGGACTAGCGGGAGATCCGGGGATACGCAGTATTTT.

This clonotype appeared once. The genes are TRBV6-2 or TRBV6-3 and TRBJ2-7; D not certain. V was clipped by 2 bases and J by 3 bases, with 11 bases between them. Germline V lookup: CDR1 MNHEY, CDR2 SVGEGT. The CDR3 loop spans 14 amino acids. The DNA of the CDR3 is TGTGCCAGCAGTTACCGGCAGGAGATCTACGAGCAGTACTTC. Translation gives CASSYRQEIYEQYF.

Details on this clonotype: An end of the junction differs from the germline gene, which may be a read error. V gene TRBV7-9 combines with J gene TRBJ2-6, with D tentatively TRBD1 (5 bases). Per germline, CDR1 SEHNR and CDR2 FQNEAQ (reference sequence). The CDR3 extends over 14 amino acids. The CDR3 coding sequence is TGTGCCAGCTGCTTGGTGGTAGGGGCCAACGTCACGACTTTC. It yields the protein CASCLVVGANVTTF.

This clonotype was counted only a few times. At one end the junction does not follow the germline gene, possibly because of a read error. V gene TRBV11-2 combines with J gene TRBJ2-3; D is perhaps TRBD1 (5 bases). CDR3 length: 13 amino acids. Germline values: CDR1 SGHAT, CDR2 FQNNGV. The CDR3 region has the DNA TGTGCCAGCAGCTTAGCGCTAGGGGATACGCAGTATTTC. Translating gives CASSLALGDTQYF.